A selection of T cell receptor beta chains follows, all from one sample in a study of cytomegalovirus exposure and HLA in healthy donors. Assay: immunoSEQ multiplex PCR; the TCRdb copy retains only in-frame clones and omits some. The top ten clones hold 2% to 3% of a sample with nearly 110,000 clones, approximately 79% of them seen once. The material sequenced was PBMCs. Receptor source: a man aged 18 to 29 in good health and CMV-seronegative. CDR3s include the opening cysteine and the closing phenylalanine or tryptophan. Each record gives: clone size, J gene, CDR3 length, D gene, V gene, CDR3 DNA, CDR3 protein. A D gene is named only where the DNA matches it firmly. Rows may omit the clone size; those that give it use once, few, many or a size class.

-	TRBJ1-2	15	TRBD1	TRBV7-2	TGTGCCAGCAGCCCCCAGACAGGGACCCTCTATGGCTACACCTTC	CASSPQTGTLYGYTF
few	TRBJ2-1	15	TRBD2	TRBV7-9	TGTGCCAGCAGCTTCTCTAGCGGGGGGGCAGGTGAGCAGTTCTTC	CASSFSSGGAGEQFF
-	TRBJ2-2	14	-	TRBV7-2	TGTGCCAGCAGCCCTCTGTCGTACACCGGGGAGCTGTTTTTT	CASSPLSYTGELFF
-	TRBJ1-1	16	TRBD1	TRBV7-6	TGTGCCAGCAGCTTAGAGTCAGGGGGCCAGGACACTGAAGCTTTCTTT	CASSLESGGQDTEAFF
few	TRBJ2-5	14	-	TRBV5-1	TGCGCCAGCAGCTCGCGCGGGGGCCACGAGACCCAGTACTTC	CASSSRGGHETQYF
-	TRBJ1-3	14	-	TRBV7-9	TGTGCCAGCCGATTTAGTATGTCTGGAAACACCATATATTTT	CASRFSMSGNTIYF
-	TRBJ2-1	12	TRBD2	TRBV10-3	TGTGCCACCACTGCGGGAGGGAATGAGCAGTTCTTC	CATTAGGNEQFF
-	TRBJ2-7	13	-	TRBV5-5	TGTGCCAGCAGCTTCCCAGGGTTTTTCGAGCAGTACTTC	CASSFPGFFEQYF
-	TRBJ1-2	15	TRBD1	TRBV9	TGTGCCAGCAGCGAAAAACGGACAGGATGGGGTGGCTACACCTTC	CASSEKRTGWGGYTF
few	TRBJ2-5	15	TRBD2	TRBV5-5	TGTGCCAGCACTGCGGGAGGGCCGTACCAAGAGACCCAGTACTTC	CASTAGGPYQETQYF
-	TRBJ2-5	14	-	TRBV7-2	TGTGCCAGCAGCTTAAGACCAGGGGATGAGACCCAGTACTTC	CASSLRPGDETQYF
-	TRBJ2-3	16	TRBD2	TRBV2	TGTGCCAGCAGTGACGGTACTAGCGGGGACACAGATACGCAGTATTTT	CASSDGTSGDTDTQYF
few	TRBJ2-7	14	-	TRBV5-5	TGTGCCAGCAGCGCGGGCCCGTACTCCTACGAGCAGTACTTC	CASSAGPYSYEQYF
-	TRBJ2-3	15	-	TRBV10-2	TGCGCCAGCTGGGGCCGGGGGACTAGCACAGATACGCAGTATTTT	CASWGRGTSTDTQYF
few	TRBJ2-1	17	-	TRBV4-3	TGCGCCAGCAGCCAAGAGGTGGACGGGGGTACTTACAATGAGCAGTTCTTC	CASSQEVDGGTYNEQFF
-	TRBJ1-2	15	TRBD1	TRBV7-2	TGTGCCAGCAGCTTAACACAGGGGGCAAACTATGGCTACACCTTC	CASSLTQGANYGYTF
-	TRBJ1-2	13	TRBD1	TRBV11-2	TGTGCCAGCAGCTCTAGGGGGACAGGGCTTTACACCTTC	CASSSRGTGLYTF
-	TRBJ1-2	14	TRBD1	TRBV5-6	TGTGCCAGCAGCTCCGGACAGGGCGGGTATGGCTACACCTTC	CASSSGQGGYGYTF
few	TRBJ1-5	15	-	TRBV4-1	TGCGCCAGCAGCCAAGGTGAACTGATCAATCAGCCCCAGCATTTT	CASSQGELINQPQHF
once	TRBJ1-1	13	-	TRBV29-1	TGCAGCGTTGCAACAGGGACGTACACTGAAGCTTTCTTT	CSVATGTYTEAFF
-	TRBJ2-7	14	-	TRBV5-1	TGCGCCAGCAGCTCAGGGATTCTGCTAGACGAGCAGTACTTC	CASSSGILLDEQYF
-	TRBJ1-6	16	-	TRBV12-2	TGTGCAAGTCGCTCGGAACAGGGGAGGCTAATCTCACCCCTCCACTTT	CASRSEQGRLISPLHF
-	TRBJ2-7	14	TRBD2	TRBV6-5	TGTGCCAGCAGTTACGCACCGGGACTAGACGAGCAGTACTTC	CASSYAPGLDEQYF
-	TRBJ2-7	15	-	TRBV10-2	TGCGCCAGCAGCGCGAGTACCGGGGGATTATACGAGCAGTACTTC	CASSASTGGLYEQYF
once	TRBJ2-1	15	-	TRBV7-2	TGTGCCAGCAGCTTAGATAGGCGGGACTACAATGAGCAGTTCTTC	CASSLDRRDYNEQFF
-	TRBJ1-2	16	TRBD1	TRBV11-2	TGTGCCAGCAGCATAAGCCGGGACAGGACCCTCCATGGCTACACCTTC	CASSISRDRTLHGYTF
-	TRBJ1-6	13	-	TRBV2	TGTGCCAGCATAGGAGAGTGGCGGGCACCCCTCCACTTT	CASIGEWRAPLHF
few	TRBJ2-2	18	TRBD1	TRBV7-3	TGTGCCAGCAGCAAGGGGGCCGTGGGCCTCGTGAACACCGGGGAGCTGTTTTTT	CASSKGAVGLVNTGELFF
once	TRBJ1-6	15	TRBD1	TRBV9	TGTGCCAGCAGCGGACCGGGACAGGGGAATTCACCCCTCCACTTT	CASSGPGQGNSPLHF
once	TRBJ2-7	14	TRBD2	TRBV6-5	TGTGCCAGCACCCAGGGAGGGGCCCCCCACGAGCAGTACTTC	CASTQGGAPHEQYF
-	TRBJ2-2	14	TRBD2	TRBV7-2	TGTGCCAGCAGCCCAGGACGGGGGGCCGGGGAGCTGTTTTTT	CASSPGRGAGELFF
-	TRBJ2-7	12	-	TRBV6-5	TGTGCCAGCAGTCGGGGAACCTACGAGCAGTACTTC	CASSRGTYEQYF